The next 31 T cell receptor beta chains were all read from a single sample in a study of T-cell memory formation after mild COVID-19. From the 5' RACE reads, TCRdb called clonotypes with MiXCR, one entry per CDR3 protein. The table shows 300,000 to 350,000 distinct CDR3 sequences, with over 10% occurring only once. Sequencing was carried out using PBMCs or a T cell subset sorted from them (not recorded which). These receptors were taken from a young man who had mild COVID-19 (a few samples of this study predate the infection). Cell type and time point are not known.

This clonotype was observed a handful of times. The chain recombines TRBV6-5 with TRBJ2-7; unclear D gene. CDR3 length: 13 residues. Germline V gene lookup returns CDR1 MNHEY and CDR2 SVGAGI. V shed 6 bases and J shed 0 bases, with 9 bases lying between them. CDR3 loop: CASSRPSSYEQYF. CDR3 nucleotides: TGTGCCAGCAGCCGACCGAGCTCCTACGAGCAGTACTTC.

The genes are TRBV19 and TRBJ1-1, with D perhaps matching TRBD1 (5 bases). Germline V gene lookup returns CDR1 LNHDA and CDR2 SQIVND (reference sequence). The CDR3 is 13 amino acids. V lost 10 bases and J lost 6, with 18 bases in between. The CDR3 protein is CATGDPWGAEAFF. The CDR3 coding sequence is TGTGCCACCGGGGACCCCTGGGGCGCTGAAGCTTTCTTT.

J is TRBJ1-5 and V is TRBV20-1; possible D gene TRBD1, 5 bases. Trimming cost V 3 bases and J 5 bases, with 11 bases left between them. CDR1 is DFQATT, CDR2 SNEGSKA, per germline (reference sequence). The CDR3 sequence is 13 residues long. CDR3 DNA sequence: TGCAGTGCTAGGGCAGGGCTAGATCAGCCCCAGCATTTT. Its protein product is CSARAGLDQPQHF.

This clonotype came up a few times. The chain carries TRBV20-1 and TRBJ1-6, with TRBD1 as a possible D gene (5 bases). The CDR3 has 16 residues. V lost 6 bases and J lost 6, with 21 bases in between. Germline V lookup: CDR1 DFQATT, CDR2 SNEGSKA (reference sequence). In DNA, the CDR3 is TGCAGTGCCCATCCCAAGGGACTTAACTTTAATTCACCCCTCCACTTT. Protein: CSAHPKGLNFNSPLHF.

In nucleotides, the CDR3 is TGCAGCTCAGGACAGGACGCCGCGACCCAGTACTTC. It yields the protein CSSGQDAATQYF. This chain links TRBV29-1 with TRBJ2-5; TRBD1 aligns across 7 bases. The CDR3 is 12 amino acids. V trimming: 8 bases; J trimming: 7 bases; junction bases outside the gene matches: 10. CDR1 and CDR2 from the germline V gene are SQVTM and ANQGSEA.

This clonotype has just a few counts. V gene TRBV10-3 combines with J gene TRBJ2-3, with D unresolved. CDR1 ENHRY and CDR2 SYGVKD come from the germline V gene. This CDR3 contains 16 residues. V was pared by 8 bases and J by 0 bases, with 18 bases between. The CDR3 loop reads CAIWHSPSSSTDTQYF. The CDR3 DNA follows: TGTGCCATCTGGCATTCCCCCTCCTCTAGCACAGATACGCAGTATTTT.

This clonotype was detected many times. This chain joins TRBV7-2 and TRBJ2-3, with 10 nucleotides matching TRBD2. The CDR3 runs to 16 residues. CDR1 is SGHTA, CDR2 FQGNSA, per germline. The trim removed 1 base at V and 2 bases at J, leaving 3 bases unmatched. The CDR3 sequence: CASSLGSGGVTDTQYF. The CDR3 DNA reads TGTGCCAGCAGCTTAGGAAGCGGGGGGGTCACAGATACGCAGTATTTT.

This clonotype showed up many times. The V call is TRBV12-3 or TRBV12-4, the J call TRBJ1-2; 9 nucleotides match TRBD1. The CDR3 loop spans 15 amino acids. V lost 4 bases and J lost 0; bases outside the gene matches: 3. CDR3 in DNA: TGTGCCAGCAGTTCCTGGGACAGGGCTAACTATGGCTACACCTTC. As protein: CASSSWDRANYGYTF.

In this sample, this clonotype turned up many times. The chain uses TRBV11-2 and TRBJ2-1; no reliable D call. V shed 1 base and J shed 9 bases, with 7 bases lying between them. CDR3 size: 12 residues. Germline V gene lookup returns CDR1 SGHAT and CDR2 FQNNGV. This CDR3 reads CASSLVVGEQFF. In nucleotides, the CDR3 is TGTGCCAGCAGCTTAGTTGTTGGTGAGCAGTTCTTC. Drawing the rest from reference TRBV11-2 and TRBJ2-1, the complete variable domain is EAGVAQSPRYKIIEKRQSVAFWCNPISGHATLYWYQQILGQGPKLLIQFQNNGVVDDSQLPKDRFSAERLKGVDSTLKIQPAKLEDSAVYLCASSLVVGEQFFGPGTRLTVL.

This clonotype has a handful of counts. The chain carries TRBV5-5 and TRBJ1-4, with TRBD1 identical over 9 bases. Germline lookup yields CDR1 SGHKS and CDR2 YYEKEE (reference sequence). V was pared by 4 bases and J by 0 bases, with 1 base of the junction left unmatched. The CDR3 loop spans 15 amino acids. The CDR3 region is CASSGTGTTNEKLFF. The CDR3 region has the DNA TGTGCCAGCAGCGGGACAGGGACAACTAATGAAAAACTGTTTTTT.

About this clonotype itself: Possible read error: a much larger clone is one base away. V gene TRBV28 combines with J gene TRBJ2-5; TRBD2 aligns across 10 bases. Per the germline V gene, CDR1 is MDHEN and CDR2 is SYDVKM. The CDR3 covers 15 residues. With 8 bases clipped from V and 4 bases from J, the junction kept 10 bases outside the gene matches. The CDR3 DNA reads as TGTGCCAGCCGGTACTCCGAGCGGGGGGGAGAGACCCAGTACTTC. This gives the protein CASRYSERGGETQYF. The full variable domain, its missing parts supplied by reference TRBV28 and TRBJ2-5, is DVKVTQSSRYLVKRTGEKVFLECVQDMDHENMFWYRQDPGLGLRLIYFSYDVKMKEKGDIPEGYSVSREKKERFSLILESASTNQTSMYLCASRYSERGGETQYFGPGTRLLVL.

In nucleotides, the CDR3 is TGTGCCAGCAGCAAGGTTATAGGCGATGAGCAGTTCTTC. It specifies CASSKVIGDEQFF. The V and J genes are TRBV7-7 and TRBJ2-1, with no clear D. The CDR3 spans 13 residues. V was cut by 5 bases and J by 8 bases, with 13 bases left in between. The germline CDR1 and CDR2 sequences are SSHAT and FNYEAQ (reference sequence).

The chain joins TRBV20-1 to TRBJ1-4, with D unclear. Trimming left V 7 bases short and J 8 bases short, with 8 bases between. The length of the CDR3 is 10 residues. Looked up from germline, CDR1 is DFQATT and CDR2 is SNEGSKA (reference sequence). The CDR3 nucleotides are TGCAGTGTCAAGAGGGAAAAACTGTTTTTT. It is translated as CSVKREKLFF.

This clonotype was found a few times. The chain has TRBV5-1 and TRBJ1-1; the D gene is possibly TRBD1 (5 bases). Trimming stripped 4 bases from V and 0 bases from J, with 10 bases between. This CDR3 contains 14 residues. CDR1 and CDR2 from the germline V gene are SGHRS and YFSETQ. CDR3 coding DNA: TGCGCCAGCAGCGGGGACGGCTTGAACACTGAAGCTTTCTTT. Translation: CASSGDGLNTEAFF. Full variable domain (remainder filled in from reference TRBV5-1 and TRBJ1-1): KAGVTQTPRYLIKTRGQQVTLSCSPISGHRSVSWYQQTPGQGLQFLFEYFSETQRNKGNFPGRFSGRQFSNSRSEMNVSTLELGDSALYLCASSGDGLNTEAFFGQGTRLTVV.

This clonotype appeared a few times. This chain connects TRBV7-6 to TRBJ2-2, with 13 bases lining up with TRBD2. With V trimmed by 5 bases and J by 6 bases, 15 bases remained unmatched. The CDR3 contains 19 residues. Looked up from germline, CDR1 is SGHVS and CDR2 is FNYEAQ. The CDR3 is CASSRGTSGATTISGELFF. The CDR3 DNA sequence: TGTGCCAGCAGCAGAGGGACTAGCGGGGCCACGACCATTTCCGGGGAGCTGTTTTTT.

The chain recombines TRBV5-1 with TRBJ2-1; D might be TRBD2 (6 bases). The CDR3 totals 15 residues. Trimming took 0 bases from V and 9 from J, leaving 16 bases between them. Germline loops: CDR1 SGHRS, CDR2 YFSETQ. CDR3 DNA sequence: TGCGCCAGCAGCTTGGATCGAGCGGGCGGCGGTGAGCAGTTCTTC. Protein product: CASSLDRAGGGEQFF.

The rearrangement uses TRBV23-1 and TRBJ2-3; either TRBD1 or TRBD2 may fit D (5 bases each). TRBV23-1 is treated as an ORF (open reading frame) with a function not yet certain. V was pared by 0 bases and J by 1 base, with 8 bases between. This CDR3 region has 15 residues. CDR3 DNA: TGCGCCAGCAGTCAATCGGGGCGGGGCACAGATACGCAGTATTTT. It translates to CASSQSGRGTDTQYF.

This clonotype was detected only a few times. The CDR3 sequence: CASSLGSRDGTDTQYF. The DNA of the CDR3 is TGTGCCAGCAGCTTAGGCAGTCGGGACGGCACAGATACGCAGTATTTT. This chain joins TRBV7-9 and TRBJ2-3; D may be TRBD1 or TRBD2 (5 bases each). Trimming took 1 base from V and 1 from J, leaving 12 bases between them. Germline CDR1 SEHNR, CDR2 FQNEAQ (reference sequence). The CDR3 sequence is 16 residues long.

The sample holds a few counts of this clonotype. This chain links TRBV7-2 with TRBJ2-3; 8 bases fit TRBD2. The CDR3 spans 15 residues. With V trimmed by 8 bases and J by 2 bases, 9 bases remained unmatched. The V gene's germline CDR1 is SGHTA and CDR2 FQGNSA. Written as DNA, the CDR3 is TGTGCCAGCGTCGACGAGCGGGGGTTCACAGATACGCAGTATTTT. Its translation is CASVDERGFTDTQYF.

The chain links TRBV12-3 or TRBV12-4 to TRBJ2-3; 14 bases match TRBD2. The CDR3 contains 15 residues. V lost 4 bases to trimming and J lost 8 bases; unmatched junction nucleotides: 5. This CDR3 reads CASSWGLAGAGTQYF. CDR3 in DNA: TGTGCCAGCAGTTGGGGACTAGCGGGAGCGGGTACGCAGTATTTT.

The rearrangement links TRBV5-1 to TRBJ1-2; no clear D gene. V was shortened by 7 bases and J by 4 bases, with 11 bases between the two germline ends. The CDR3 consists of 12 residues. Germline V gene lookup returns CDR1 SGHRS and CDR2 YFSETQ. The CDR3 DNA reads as TGCGCCAGCGACTCAAGAGGCTATGGCTACACCTTC. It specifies CASDSRGYGYTF.

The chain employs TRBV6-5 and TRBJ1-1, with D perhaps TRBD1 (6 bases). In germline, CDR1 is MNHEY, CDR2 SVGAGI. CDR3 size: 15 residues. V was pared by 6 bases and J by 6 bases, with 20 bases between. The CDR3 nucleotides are TGTGCCAGCAGCCGTAGAGGGGGGGCAGGGCCTGAAGCTTTCTTT. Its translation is CASSRRGGAGPEAFF.

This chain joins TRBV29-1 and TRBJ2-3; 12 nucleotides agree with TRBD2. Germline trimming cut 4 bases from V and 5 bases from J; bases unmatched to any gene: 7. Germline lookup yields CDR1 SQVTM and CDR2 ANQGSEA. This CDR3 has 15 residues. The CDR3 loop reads CSVASSGGARDTQYF. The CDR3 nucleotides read TGCAGCGTTGCCTCTAGCGGGGGGGCGCGAGATACGCAGTATTTT.

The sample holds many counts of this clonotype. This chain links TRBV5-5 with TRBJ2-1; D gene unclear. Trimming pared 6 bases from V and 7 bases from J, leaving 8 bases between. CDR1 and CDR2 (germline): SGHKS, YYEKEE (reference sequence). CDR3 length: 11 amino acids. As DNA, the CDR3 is TGTGCCAGCAATATTGGTAATGAGCAGTTCTTC. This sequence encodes CASNIGNEQFF.

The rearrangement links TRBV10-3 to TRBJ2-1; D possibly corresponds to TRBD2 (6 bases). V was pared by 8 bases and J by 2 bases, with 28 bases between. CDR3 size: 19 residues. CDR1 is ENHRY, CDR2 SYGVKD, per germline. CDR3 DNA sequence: TGTGCCATCCGGGATGTGCGGCCGCAAAGGTCTAGCGCCTACAATGAGCAGTTCTTC. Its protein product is CAIRDVRPQRSSAYNEQFF.

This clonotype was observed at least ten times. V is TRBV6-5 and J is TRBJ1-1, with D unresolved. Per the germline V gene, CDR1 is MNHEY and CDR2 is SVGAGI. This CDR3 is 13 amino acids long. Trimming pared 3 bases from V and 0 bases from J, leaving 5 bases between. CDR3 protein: CASSYRMNTEAFF. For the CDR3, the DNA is TGTGCCAGCAGTTATAGGATGAACACTGAAGCTTTCTTT.

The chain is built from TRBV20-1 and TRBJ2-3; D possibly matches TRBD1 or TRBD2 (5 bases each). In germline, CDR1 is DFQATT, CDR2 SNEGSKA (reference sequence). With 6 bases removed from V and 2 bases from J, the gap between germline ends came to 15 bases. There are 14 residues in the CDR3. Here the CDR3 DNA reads TGCAGTGCCGTGGGACCGCCGCTCACAGATACGCAGTATTTT. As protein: CSAVGPPLTDTQYF.

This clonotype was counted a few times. As DNA, the CDR3 is TGTGCCAGCAGGCTTCGACAGGACACTGAAGCTTTCTTT. Translation gives CASRLRQDTEAFF. The chain links TRBV7-3 to TRBJ1-1; a possible D gene is TRBD1 (6 bases). The germline gives CDR1 SGHTA, CDR2 FQGTGA. Trimming took off 6 bases at V and 3 bases at J, with 11 bases between the two ends. There are 13 residues in the CDR3.

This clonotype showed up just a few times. Here the CDR3 DNA reads TGTGCCAGCAGGGCCGAGGGACAGACCACAGATACGCAGTATTTT. Encoded protein: CASRAEGQTTDTQYF. The gene calls are TRBV7-9 and TRBJ2-3, with 7 bases lining up with TRBD1. Trimming removed 6 bases from V and 2 bases from J; junction bases left unmatched: 8. CDR3 length: 15 residues. The germline CDR1 and CDR2 sequences are SEHNR and FQNEAQ (reference sequence).

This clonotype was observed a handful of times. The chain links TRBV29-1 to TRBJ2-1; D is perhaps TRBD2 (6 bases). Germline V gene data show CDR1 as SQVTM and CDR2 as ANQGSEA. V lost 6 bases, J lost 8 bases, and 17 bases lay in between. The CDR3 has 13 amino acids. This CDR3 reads CSVAGTGDYEQFF. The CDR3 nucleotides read TGCAGCGTCGCGGGGACGGGGGACTATGAGCAGTTCTTC.

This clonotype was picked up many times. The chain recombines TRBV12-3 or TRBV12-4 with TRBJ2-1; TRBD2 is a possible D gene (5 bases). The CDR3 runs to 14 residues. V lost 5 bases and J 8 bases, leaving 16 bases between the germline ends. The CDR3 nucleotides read TGTGCCAGCAGTCTCGAGGGCCTATTCGATGAGCAGTTCTTC. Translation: CASSLEGLFDEQFF.